This T cell receptor beta chain was obtained from a study of blood T cell repertoires in COVID-19. On the study more broadly: The United States, Italy and Spain were the sources of the acute and convalescent COVID-19 samples. T cells, B-cell-depleted T cells, or PBMCs supplied cDNA or gDNA.

V was shortened by 5 bases and J by 0 bases, with 14 bases between the two germline ends. Germline values: CDR1 SEHNR, CDR2 FQNEAQ (reference sequence). The CDR3 loop spans 17 amino acids. TCRdb keeps only in-frame clones here, not all; method: immunoSEQ multiplex PCR. The sample carries about 150,000 clones, about 85% recorded once. V gene TRBV7-9 combines with J gene TRBJ2-6; D possibly corresponds to TRBD1 (6 bases). The receptor comes from a woman aged 55-75 years with COVID-19, enrolled during active disease. The sequenced material came from peripheral blood. The CDR3 sequence: CASSPQGTLSGANVLTF. The CDR3 nucleotides are TGTGCCAGCAGCCCCCAGGGGACCCTCTCTGGGGCCAACGTCCTGACTTTC.